The clone carrying this T cell receptor (beta chain) has a single count. Antigen specificity is unknown. RNA totalling roughly 0.45 to 1 ug underwent reverse transcription with random hexamers. The immunoSEQ assay covered 54 Vbeta and 13 Jbeta segments for CDR3. TCRdb recomputed calls from the immunoSEQ multiplex PCR reads with MiXCR, one row per CDR3 protein. The profile covers some 300,000 distinct CDR3 sequences, with around nine tenths appearing a single time and roughly 0.2% taken by the ten largest. Sequencing of TCR beta, carried out with a high-throughput approach, was applied to CD8+ and CD4+ T cells from the blood. TEMRA cells were enriched by FACS, while CD8+ and CD4+ T cells were obtained through a negative isolation that was performed magnetically. This specimen comes from a study of CD8 T cells in Susac syndrome. Study-wide points: A relatively small number of individuals underwent TCR sequencing and HLA analysis.

This CDR3 is built from 15 residues. V trimming: 7 bases; J trimming: 6 bases; junction bases outside the gene matches: 13. CDR1 and CDR2 from the germline V gene are SQVTM and ANQGSEA. This TCR was recovered from a human donor with multiple sclerosis. The gene calls are TRBV29-1 and TRBJ2-1, with 9 bases fitting TRBD2. Sequencing was carried out using CD8+ T cells from PBMCs. Here the CDR3 DNA reads TGCAGCGGTGGTAGCGGGAGAGTCTCGGGCAATGAGCAGTTCTTC. This gives the protein CSGGSGRVSGNEQFF.